The source of this TCR beta chain is a study of T cell responses to AZD1222 COVID-19 vaccine. Study summary: Second-dose intervals of approximately 4 or approximately 12 weeks were pooled. General study results and limits: Donors were chiefly white British, with a greater number of females, and clonal diversity was perhaps underestimated. Sampled repertoires all dated from after the peak T cell response.

As for this clone: The antigen is not known.

The CDR3 spans 15 residues. Sequencing used immunoSEQ multiplex PCR; TCRdb keeps in-frame clones, though not all of them. Among approximately 150,000 clones listed, 87% were seen once. The V gene is TRBV21-1, the J gene TRBJ2-7. TRBV21-1 is a pseudogene segment. This specimen was peripheral blood, taken on day 0 of AZD1222 vaccination. The TCR comes from an adult in good health. The CDR3 is CASSRPDGFNYEQYF. CDR3 in DNA: TGTGCCAGCAGCCGCCCGGACGGGTTTAACTACGAGCAGTACTTC.